This TCR beta chain derives from a study of shared clonotypes between healthy human individuals. Clones were read by immunoSEQ multiplex PCR, and TCRdb kept only the in-frame ones, dropping some. The sample records some 2.1 million clones, about 94% being singletons. Germline CDR1 and CDR2: MNHEY and SMNVEV (reference sequence). Trimming cost V 2 bases and J 2 bases, with 16 bases left between them. The CDR3 totals 16 residues. Terminally differentiated effector memory CD45RA+ cells were excluded from the naive CD8 cells, which were CD45RO-negative and positively selected for CCR7. This TCR was recovered from a young man in good health. The specimen sequenced was naive CD8+ T cells sorted from blood. The genes are TRBV27 and TRBJ2-7; possible D gene TRBD2, 6 bases. As DNA, the CDR3 is TGTGCCAGCAGTTTAGGTAGCGGAGGACTTACCTACGAGCAGTACTTC. Translated: CASSLGSGGLTYEQYF.